A single sample is the source of the 6 T cell receptor beta chains below, sequenced in a study of T cells after yellow fever vaccination. TCRdb independently ran MiXCR on the 5' RACE reads; one entry per CDR3 protein. Among a few hundred thousand distinct CDR3 sequences listed, 6.9% were seen once. Material: CD4+ T cells sorted from PBMCs, obtained 15 days after the yellow fever booster vaccination. The receptors were sampled from a young man who received the YFV17D yellow fever vaccine.

The CDR3 DNA sequence: TGCAGTGCTAGCGATCAGGCGATGTCACCCCTCCACTTT. Its protein product is CSASDQAMSPLHF. The chain combines TRBV20-1 with TRBJ1-6; D uncertain. The germline CDR1 and CDR2 sequences are DFQATT and SNEGSKA (reference sequence). The CDR3 runs 13 residues. The V and J ends lost 3 bases and 10 bases respectively, with 13 bases between them.

This clonotype was counted at least ten times. The V call is TRBV24-1, the J call TRBJ2-3; 7 nucleotides align to TRBD1. This CDR3 contains 17 residues. J gave up 2 bases and V 4 bases, and 11 bases lay outside the gene matches. Per the germline V gene, CDR1 is KGHDR and CDR2 is SFDVKD. CDR3 sequence: CATSDSTAGTDTDTQYF. DNA of the CDR3: TGTGCCACCAGTGACTCAACAGCCGGGACAGACACAGATACGCAGTATTTT.

This rearrangement joins TRBV7-6 to TRBJ2-1; maybe TRBD1 (6 bases). This CDR3 is 15 amino acids long. Trimming left V 5 bases short and J 2 bases short, with 13 bases between. Germline CDR1 is SGHVS and CDR2 is FNYEAQ. The CDR3 region is CASSPRDTTYNEQFF. DNA for the CDR3: TGTGCCAGCAGCCCCCGGGACACAACCTACAATGAGCAGTTCTTC.

In its sample, this clonotype was seen many times. The J gene is TRBJ2-7, the V gene TRBV5-1, with 13 bases fitting TRBD2. The CDR3 has 13 residues. The V and J ends lost 7 bases and 4 bases, in that order; junction bases with no gene match: 2. Germline V gives CDR1 SGHRS, CDR2 YFSETQ. CDR3 protein: CASRTSGSYEQYF. The CDR3 nucleotides are TGCGCCAGCCGGACTAGCGGGAGTTACGAGCAGTACTTC.

There are many counts of this clonotype. The V and J genes are TRBV7-3 and TRBJ2-3; 8 nucleotides line up with TRBD1. J gave up 5 bases and V 5 bases, and 6 bases lay outside the gene matches. Germline CDR1 SGHTA, CDR2 FQGTGA. CDR3 size: 14 residues. CDR3 nucleotides: TGTGCCAGCAGCGTTCAGGGGGCGCAAGATACGCAGTATTTT. Its translation is CASSVQGAQDTQYF.

This clonotype was found many times. The genes are TRBV4-3 and TRBJ2-7; 7 bases fit TRBD1. The J segment lost 2 bases and the V segment lost 0 bases, leaving 4 bases of the junction unmatched. The CDR3 length is 15 residues. The germline V gene has CDR1 LGHNA and CDR2 YSLEER. The chain's CDR3 is CASSQDSTGAYEQYF. CDR3 sequence (DNA): TGCGCCAGCAGCCAAGATAGTACAGGGGCCTACGAGCAGTACTTC.